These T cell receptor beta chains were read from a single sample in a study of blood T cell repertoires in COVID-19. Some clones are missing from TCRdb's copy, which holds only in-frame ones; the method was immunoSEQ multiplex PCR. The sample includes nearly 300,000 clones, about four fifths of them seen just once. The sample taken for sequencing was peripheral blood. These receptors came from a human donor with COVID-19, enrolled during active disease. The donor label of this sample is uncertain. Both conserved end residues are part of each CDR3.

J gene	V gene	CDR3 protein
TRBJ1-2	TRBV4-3	CASSPLETGGYTF
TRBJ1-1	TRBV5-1	CASSWNTGTGGTEAFF
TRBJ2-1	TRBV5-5	CASSLEGGMTYNEQFF
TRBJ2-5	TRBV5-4	CASSQAGTRLVETQYF
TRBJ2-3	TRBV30	CAWSGGGTDTQYF
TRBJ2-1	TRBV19	CASKAGGHRFDEQFF
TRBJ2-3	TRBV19	CASSSRTGVSDTQYF
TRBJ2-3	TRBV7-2	CASSLVGTDTQYF
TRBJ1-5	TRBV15	CATGRTGVSNQPQHF
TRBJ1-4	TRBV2	CASRGDRGREKLFF
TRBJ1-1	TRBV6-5	CASTRQGAETEAFF
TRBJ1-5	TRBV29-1	CSASTDSNQPQHF
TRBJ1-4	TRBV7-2	CASSPGDRGRLATNEKLFF
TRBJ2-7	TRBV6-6	CASRPTGAPYEQYF
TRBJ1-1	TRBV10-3	CAIIDRNTEAFF
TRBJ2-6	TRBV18	CASSPLPGTGTGANVLTF
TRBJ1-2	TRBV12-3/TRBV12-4	CASRQGAGYGYTF